These T cell receptor beta chains were read from a single sample in a study of blood T cell repertoires in COVID-19. Sequenced by immunoSEQ multiplex PCR; TCRdb stores in-frame clones only, minus some. The sample carries around 250,000 clones, roughly 84% recorded once. The sample was peripheral blood. The receptors originated from a woman aged 35 to 49 who had recovered from COVID-19. The CDR3 runs from the conserved cysteine through the conserved F or W. Clone size is given for some rows only: seen once, a few or many times, or a class if the clone is expanded.

>TRBV19|.|TRBJ2-7
CASSRGLTGDSYEQYF
>TRBV5-1|.|TRBJ1-3
CASTWNDNSGNTIYF
>TRBV6-1|many|TRBJ2-7
CASSEGDSSYEQYF
>TRBV4-1|.|TRBJ1-6
CASSQRGTGNNSPLHF
>TRBV5-1|once|TRBJ2-3
CASRQGTDTQYF
>TRBV4-1|.|TRBJ1-2
CASSQAGQQINYGYTF
>TRBV4-1|.|TRBJ2-2
CASTSSGGARTGELFF
>TRBV5-5|once|TRBJ2-4
CASSQTVAKNIQYF
>TRBV9|.|TRBJ2-3
CASSDSRGTDTQYF
>TRBV5-1|few|TRBJ1-1
CASSFYRLNTEAFF